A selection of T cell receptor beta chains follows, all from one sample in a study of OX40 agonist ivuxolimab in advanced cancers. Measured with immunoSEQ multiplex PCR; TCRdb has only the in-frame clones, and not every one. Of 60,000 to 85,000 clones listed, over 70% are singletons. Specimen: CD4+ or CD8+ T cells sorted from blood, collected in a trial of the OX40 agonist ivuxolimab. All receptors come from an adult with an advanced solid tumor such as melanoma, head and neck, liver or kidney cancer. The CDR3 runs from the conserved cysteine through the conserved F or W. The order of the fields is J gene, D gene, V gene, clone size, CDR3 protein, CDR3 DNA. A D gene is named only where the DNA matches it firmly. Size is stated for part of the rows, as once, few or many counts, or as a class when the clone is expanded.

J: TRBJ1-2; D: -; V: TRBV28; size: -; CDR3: CASSLSGDAGYTF; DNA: TGTGCCAGCAGTTTATCAGGGGACGCTGGCTACACCTTC
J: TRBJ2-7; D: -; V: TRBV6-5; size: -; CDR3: CASSYSRRGSYEQYF; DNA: TGTGCCAGCAGTTACTCGCGCAGGGGATCCTACGAGCAGTACTTC
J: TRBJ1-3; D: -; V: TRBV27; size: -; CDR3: CASSRIPGAHSGNTIYF; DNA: TGTGCCAGCAGCCGCATTCCGGGAGCGCACTCTGGAAACACCATATATTTT
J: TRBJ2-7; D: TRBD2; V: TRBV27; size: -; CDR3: CASSFGAGGPLQYF; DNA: TGTGCCAGCAGTTTTGGAGCGGGGGGGCCTCTCCAGTACTTC
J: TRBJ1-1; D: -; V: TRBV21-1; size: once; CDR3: CASSNRGMNTEAFF; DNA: TGTGCCAGCAGCAACAGGGGGATGAACACTGAAGCTTTCTTT
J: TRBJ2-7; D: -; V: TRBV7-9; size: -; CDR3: CASSFEGYEQYF; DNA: TGTGCCAGCAGCTTTGAGGGTTACGAGCAGTACTTC
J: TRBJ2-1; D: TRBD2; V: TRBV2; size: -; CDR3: CASDGLAVNNEQFF; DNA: TGTGCCAGCGATGGACTAGCGGTGAACAATGAGCAGTTCTTC
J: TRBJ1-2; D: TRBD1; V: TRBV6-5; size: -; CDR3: CASSMTGIDGYTF; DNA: TGTGCCAGCAGCATGACAGGGATCGATGGCTACACCTTC
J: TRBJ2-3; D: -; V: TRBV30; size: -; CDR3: CAWSVAQGGTDTQYF; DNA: TGTGCCTGGAGTGTCGCCCAGGGAGGCACAGATACGCAGTATTTT
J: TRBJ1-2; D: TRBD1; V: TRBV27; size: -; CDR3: CASSGLDRGLYYGYTF; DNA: TGTGCCAGCAGTGGGTTGGACAGGGGGCTTTACTATGGCTACACCTTC
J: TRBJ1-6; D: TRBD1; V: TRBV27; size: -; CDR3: CASSQGQIISPLHF; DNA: TGTGCCAGCAGCCAGGGACAGATAATTTCACCCCTCCACTTT
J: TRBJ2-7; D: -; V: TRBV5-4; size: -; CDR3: CASSQEVGSEQYF; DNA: TGTGCCAGCAGCCAAGAGGTAGGGAGCGAGCAGTACTTC
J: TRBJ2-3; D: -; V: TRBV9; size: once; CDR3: CASSAYSSDTDTQYF; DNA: TGTGCCAGCAGCGCATATTCTTCGGACACAGATACGCAGTATTTT
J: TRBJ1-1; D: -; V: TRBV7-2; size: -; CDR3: CASSSGGLINTEAFF; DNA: TGTGCCAGCAGCTCCGGGGGCCTTATTAACACTGAAGCTTTCTTT
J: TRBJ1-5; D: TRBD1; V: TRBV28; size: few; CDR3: CASRLRQGSGNQPQHF; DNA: TGTGCCAGCAGACTAAGACAGGGCTCGGGCAATCAGCCCCAGCATTTT
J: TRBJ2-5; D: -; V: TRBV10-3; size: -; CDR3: CASQGRDQETQYF; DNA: TGTGCCTCCCAGGGCAGGGACCAAGAGACCCAGTACTTC
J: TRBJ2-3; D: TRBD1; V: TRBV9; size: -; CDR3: CASSLRTGDVADTQYF; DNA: TGTGCCAGCAGCCTTAGGACAGGGGATGTCGCAGATACGCAGTATTTT
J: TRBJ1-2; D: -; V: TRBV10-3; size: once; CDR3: CAISESGANYGYTF; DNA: TGTGCCATCAGTGAGTCAGGTGCTAACTATGGCTACACCTTC